These 27 T cell receptor beta chains were sequenced from one sample in a study of T cell responses to AZD1222 COVID-19 vaccine (dated by TCRdb to the early 2020s). Preparation of the library involved the immunoSEQ multiplex PCR assay. TCRdb provides this immuneACCESS table in a form limited to in-frame rearrangements. Some clones are lacking; in checked studies, under half of them reflect an unresolved V gene, and why the rest are absent is not known. The sample profile shows some 110,000 clones; more than 75% of them were found once. Roughly 4% of the sample comes from the top ten. The time point label on this specimen signifies: about 28 days (+/-7) after the second vaccine dose. The input for sequencing was peripheral blood, taken 28 days after the second AZD1222 dose. The receptor source for this set is an adult who received the AZD1222 COVID-19 vaccine.

This rearrangement joins TRBV7-3 to TRBJ1-1, with a tentative D call TRBD1 (5 bases). Germline V gives CDR1 SGHTA, CDR2 FQGTGA. The CDR3 is made up of 14 amino acids. With 1 base removed from V and 0 bases from J, the gap between germline ends came to 6 bases. The CDR3 spells CASSLIGVNTEAFF. The CDR3 DNA sequence: TGTGCCAGCAGCTTAATAGGGGTGAACACTGAAGCTTTCTTT.

This clone is a singleton in its sample. The CDR3 here is CASSQVRGPVEAFF. Written as DNA, the CDR3 is TGCGCCAGCAGCCAGGTGCGGGGTCCGGTTGAAGCTTTCTTT. The chain has TRBV4-1 and TRBJ1-1; no definite D call. The V gene lost 3 bases and the J gene lost 7 bases, with 15 bases spanning the gap. This CDR3 comprises 14 residues. CDR1 and CDR2 from the germline V gene are MGHRA and YSYEKL.

This chain links TRBV7-3 with TRBJ1-6, with 7 bases identical to TRBD1. V shed 5 bases and J 8 bases; nucleotides not matched to a gene: 6. Germline CDR1 reads SGHTA; CDR2 reads FQGTGA. This CDR3 has 14 residues. For the CDR3, the DNA is TGTGCCAGCAGCATAGGGGGCGGAGATTCACCCCTCCACTTT. Amino acids: CASSIGGGDSPLHF.

The chain recombines TRBV28 with TRBJ1-5, with D perhaps TRBD1 (5 bases). CDR3 length: 13 amino acids. The germline V gene has CDR1 MDHEN and CDR2 SYDVKM. V gave up 8 bases and J gave up 4 bases, with 12 bases separating them. The CDR3 nucleotides are TGTGCCAGCGTTACAGGAGTGAATCAGCCCCAGCATTTT. It is translated as CASVTGVNQPQHF.

The chain couples TRBV9 to TRBJ2-1, with TRBD2 identical over 13 bases. This CDR3 region has 15 residues. With V trimmed by 2 bases and J by 8 bases, 4 bases remained unmatched. Germline values: CDR1 SGDLS, CDR2 YYNGEE. The CDR3 nucleotides read TGTGCCAGCAGCGTCACTAGCGGGGGGGGTGATGAGCAGTTCTTC. Its protein is CASSVTSGGGDEQFF. Together with reference TRBV9 and TRBJ2-1, the CDR3 gives the full variable domain: DSGVTQTPKHLITATGQRVTLRCSPRSGDLSVYWYQQSLDQGLQFLIQYYNGEERAKGNILERFSAQQFPDLHSELNLSSLELGDSALYFCASSVTSGGGDEQFFGPGTRLTVL.

The CDR3 spells CASSIDSGLAVKKNIQYF. For the CDR3, the DNA is TGTGCCAGTAGTATAGATTCGGGACTAGCGGTGAAAAAAAACATTCAGTACTTC. This chain connects TRBV19 to TRBJ2-4, with 11 bases matching TRBD2. Trimming cost V 0 bases and J 4 bases; bases outside gene matches: 8. The CDR3 consists of 18 residues. The germline gives CDR1 LNHDA, CDR2 SQIVND (reference sequence).

This chain joins TRBV6-4 and TRBJ1-2, with no clear D. Trimming took 7 bases from V and 7 from J, leaving 22 bases between them. Germline assignment: CDR1 MRHNA and CDR2 SNTAGT. The CDR3 consists of 15 residues. Here the CDR3 DNA reads TGTGCCAGCACCGATTGTGAGGGCTTAGAGCGTGGCTACACCTTC. Translated: CASTDCEGLERGYTF.

The CDR3 sequence: CASSPGQGSFAEAFF. The DNA of the CDR3 is TGTGCCAGCAGCCCCGGACAGGGCAGTTTCGCTGAAGCTTTCTTT. The V call is TRBV5-4, the J call TRBJ1-1, with 8 bases fitting TRBD1. The CDR3 is 15 amino acids. Germline V gene sequence: CDR1 SGHNT, CDR2 YYREEE (reference sequence). J gave up 6 bases and V 4 bases, and 11 bases lay outside the gene matches.

The chain uses TRBV7-2 and TRBJ1-5; TRBD1 is a possible D gene (5 bases). The CDR3 contains 18 residues. V was trimmed by 5 bases and J by 2 bases, leaving 22 bases between them. CDR1 and CDR2 (germline): SGHTA, FQGNSA. The CDR3 reads CASSPSNRGVGGNQPQHF. CDR3 nucleotides: TGTGCCAGCAGCCCATCTAACCGGGGGGTGGGTGGCAATCAGCCCCAGCATTTT.

CDR3 bases: TGTGCCAGCAGTTACCAGGGTTATGGCTACACCTTC. It is translated as CASSYQGYGYTF. The chain couples TRBV6-2 or TRBV6-3 to TRBJ1-2; weak D call: TRBD1 (5 bases). Germline values: CDR1 MNHEY, CDR2 SVGEGT. V was pared by 2 bases and J by 5 bases, with 6 bases between. CDR3 length: 12 amino acids.

This chain's CDR3 is CASSWTGVRNQPQHF. The CDR3 region has the DNA TGTGCCAGCAGCTGGACAGGGGTGCGCAATCAGCCCCAGCATTTT. The J gene is TRBJ1-5, the V gene TRBV6-6, with 9 bases lining up with TRBD1. Germline assignment: CDR1 MNHNY and CDR2 SVGAGI (reference sequence). The CDR3 contains 15 residues. V gave up 6 bases and J gave up 2 bases; unmatched junction bases: 5.

The chain recombines TRBV28 with TRBJ2-3; possible D gene TRBD2, 6 bases. The CDR3 runs 15 residues. Trimming cost V 2 bases and J 4 bases, with 13 bases left between them. The germline gives CDR1 MDHEN, CDR2 SYDVKM. CDR3 sequence reads: CASSLIGSRSDTQYF. The CDR3 region has the DNA TGTGCCAGCAGTTTAATCGGGAGTAGGTCAGATACGCAGTATTTT.

The chain is built from TRBV6-5 and TRBJ2-3; either TRBD1 or TRBD2 may supply D (5 bases each). CDR3 length equals 13 residues. From germline, CDR1 is MNHEY and CDR2 SVGAGI. V was cut by 10 bases and J by 3 bases, with 14 bases left in between. The CDR3 sequence: CATRGGGTDTQYF. CDR3 bases: TGTGCCACGCGAGGTGGGGGAACAGATACGCAGTATTTT.

J is TRBJ1-6 and V is TRBV7-3; possibly TRBD1 for D (5 bases). The CDR3 contains 13 residues. CDR1 SGHTA and CDR2 FQGTGA come from the germline V gene. Deletions cut 6 bases from V and 7 bases from J, with 10 bases between. The chain's CDR3 is CASSRQQNSPLHF. The CDR3 coding sequence is TGTGCCAGCAGTAGACAGCAAAATTCACCCCTCCACTTT.

This chain connects TRBV28 to TRBJ2-3; D is perhaps TRBD2 (6 bases). The V gene lost 1 base and the J gene lost 5 bases, with 13 bases spanning the gap. Germline assignment: CDR1 MDHEN and CDR2 SYDVKM. CDR3 size: 15 residues. CDR3 sequence: CASSLLFGSGDTQYF. CDR3 coding DNA: TGTGCCAGCAGTTTATTATTCGGGAGCGGAGATACGCAGTATTTT.

This clone has a single count. This chain joins TRBV13 and TRBJ1-2, with D unclear. Germline loops: CDR1 PRHDT, CDR2 FYEKMQ (reference sequence). The CDR3 sequence is 15 residues long. Trimming removed 4 bases at V and 4 bases at J, with 16 bases between. This CDR3 is CASSSRFLEGYGYTF. CDR3 sequence (DNA): TGTGCCAGCAGCTCTAGGTTTTTGGAAGGCTATGGCTACACCTTC.

The chain couples TRBV28 to TRBJ1-1; no clear D gene. Germline lookup yields CDR1 MDHEN and CDR2 SYDVKM. V lost 5 bases, J lost 5 bases, and 6 bases lay in between. The CDR3 is 11 amino acids. DNA of the CDR3: TGTGCCAGCAGTCTTAGGACTGAAGCTTTCTTT. Translation gives CASSLRTEAFF.

The chain employs TRBV28 and TRBJ2-3, with 10 positions matching TRBD2. In germline, CDR1 is MDHEN, CDR2 SYDVKM. The CDR3 spans 13 residues. V was pared by 11 bases and J by 3 bases, with 5 bases of the junction left unmatched. CDR3 loop: CAGTSVGTDTQYF. The DNA of the CDR3 is TGTGCCGGGACTAGCGTGGGTACAGATACGCAGTATTTT.

V usage is TRBV3-1 (or the pseudogene TRBV3-2) and J usage is TRBJ1-4, with D perhaps TRBD1 (6 bases). This CDR3 region has 14 residues. V was pared by 4 bases and J by 4 bases, with 10 bases between. The V gene's germline CDR1 is LGHDT and CDR2 YNNKEL (reference sequence). CDR3 amino acids: CASSRVGGNEKLFF. The CDR3 DNA follows: TGTGCCAGCAGCCGGGTAGGGGGTAATGAAAAACTGTTTTTT.

For this clone: Other DNA sequences in the same sample also yield this CDR3. The V call is TRBV27, the J call TRBJ1-5; tentative D call: TRBD1 (5 bases). The CDR3 covers 13 residues. V dropped 3 bases and J dropped 5 bases, with 8 bases sitting between them. The germline V gene encodes CDR1 MNHEY and CDR2 SMNVEV (reference sequence). Written as DNA, the CDR3 is TGTGCCAGCAGTTTTGGGGGAGATCAGCCCCAGCATTTT. Encoded protein: CASSFGGDQPQHF.

Here the CDR3 DNA reads TGTGCCAGCAGCTCTCTAGGCGATACCTCCTACGAGCAGTACTTC. Protein product: CASSSLGDTSYEQYF. The chain joins TRBV5-6 to TRBJ2-7; the D is unclear. V was trimmed by 3 bases and J by 0 bases, leaving 13 bases between them. The CDR3 totals 15 residues. CDR1 SGHDT and CDR2 YYEEEE come from the germline V gene.

The CDR3 DNA sequence: TGTGCCAGCAGCCAAGATAACGACCGAAACTATGGCTACACCTTC. It yields the protein CASSQDNDRNYGYTF. V gene TRBV4-2 combines with J gene TRBJ1-2; D is unresolved. V lost 0 bases to trimming and J lost 2 bases, with 10 bases between them. The CDR3 runs 15 residues. Germline CDR1 reads LGHNA; CDR2 reads YNFKEQ.

V and J are TRBV19 and TRBJ1-1, with D possibly matching TRBD1 (6 bases). Germline V gene lookup returns CDR1 LNHDA and CDR2 SQIVND (reference sequence). Trimming took 8 bases from V and 6 from J, leaving 13 bases between them. CDR3 length equals 12 residues. CDR3 nucleotide sequence: TGTGCCAGTTTAACAGGGAGGGCTGAAGCTTTCTTT. Translation: CASLTGRAEAFF. Full variable domain (remainder filled in from reference TRBV19 and TRBJ1-1): DGGITQSPKYLFRKEGQNVTLSCEQNLNHDAMYWYRQDPGQGLRLIYYSQIVNDFQKGDIAEGYSVSREKKESFPLTVTSAQKNPTAFYLCASLTGRAEAFFGQGTRLTVV.

The chain is built from TRBV28 and TRBJ1-2; TRBD1 aligns across 10 bases. Trimming cost V 6 bases and J 4 bases; bases outside gene matches: 11. The CDR3 spans 16 residues. CDR1 and CDR2 from the germline V gene are MDHEN and SYDVKM. DNA for the CDR3: TGTGCCAGCAGACTCCCGGGACAGGGGACAACCTATGGCTACACCTTC. This gives the protein CASRLPGQGTTYGYTF.

The chain employs TRBV29-1 and TRBJ2-1; 14 bases fit TRBD2. Losses at the gene ends were 5 bases for V and 9 bases for J; bases not matched to a gene: 9. CDR1 SQVTM and CDR2 ANQGSEA come from the germline V gene. The length of the CDR3 is 15 residues. The CDR3: CSVSRLAGGAAEQFF. CDR3 bases: TGCAGCGTTAGTCGACTAGCGGGAGGGGCAGCTGAGCAGTTCTTC.

This sequence joins TRBV4-2 and TRBJ2-7; D possibly matches TRBD1 or TRBD2 (5 bases each). Trimming took off 0 bases at V and 2 bases at J, with 8 bases between the two ends. This CDR3 region has 14 residues. Germline CDR1 reads LGHNA; CDR2 reads YNFKEQ. In DNA, the CDR3 is TGTGCCAGCAGCCAAGATAGGGGACCCTACGAGCAGTACTTC. This sequence encodes CASSQDRGPYEQYF.

The J gene is TRBJ2-7, the V gene TRBV5-1; D is possibly TRBD2 (7 bases). The germline V gene has CDR1 SGHRS and CDR2 YFSETQ. CDR3 length: 14 residues. Trimming removed 1 base at V and 4 bases at J, with 12 bases between. CDR3 sequence: CASSLKGGIYEQYF. CDR3 DNA: TGCGCCAGCAGCTTGAAGGGGGGGATTTACGAGCAGTACTTC.